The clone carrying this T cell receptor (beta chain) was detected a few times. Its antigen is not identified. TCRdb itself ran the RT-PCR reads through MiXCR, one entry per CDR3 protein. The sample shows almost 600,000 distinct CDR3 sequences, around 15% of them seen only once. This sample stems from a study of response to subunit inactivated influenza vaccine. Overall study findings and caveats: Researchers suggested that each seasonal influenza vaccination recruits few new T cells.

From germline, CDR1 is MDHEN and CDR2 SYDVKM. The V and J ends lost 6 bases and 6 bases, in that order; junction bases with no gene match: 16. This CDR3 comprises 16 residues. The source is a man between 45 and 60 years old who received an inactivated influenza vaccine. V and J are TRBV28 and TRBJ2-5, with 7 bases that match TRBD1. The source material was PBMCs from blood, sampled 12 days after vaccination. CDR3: CASSWGTAINSQTQYF. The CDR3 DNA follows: TGTGCCAGCAGCTGGGGGACAGCCATAAACTCCCAGACCCAGTACTTC. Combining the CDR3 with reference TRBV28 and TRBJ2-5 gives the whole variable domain DVKVTQSSRYLVKRTGEKVFLECVQDMDHENMFWYRQDPGLGLRLIYFSYDVKMKEKGDIPEGYSVSREKKERFSLILESASTNQTSMYLCASSWGTAINSQTQYFGPGTRLLVL.